This is a list of T cell receptor beta chains from one sample in a study of human T cells and chemical hapten exposure. TCRdb reanalysed the RACE reads using MiXCR and keeps one entry per CDR3 protein. Seen here are 360,000 or so distinct CDR3 sequences, 6% to 7% observed once, and the top ten hold about 5.6%. The sequences come from whole blood, collected in connection with sensitization to the hapten diphenylcyclopropenone (DPC). All receptors come from a woman under 30 with alopecia areata. Some clones in this sample may be carry-over from other donors' samples. The CDR3 runs from the conserved cysteine through the conserved F or W. D genes are given only for firm matches. A row's size may be missing; if present it is once, few, many or a size class.

J gene | clone size | D gene | V gene | CDR3 DNA | CDR3 protein
TRBJ2-1 | many | NA | TRBV29-1 | TGCAGCGTTGAAGATTGGCAGGCCAATGAGCAGTTCTTC | CSVEDWQANEQFF
TRBJ1-3 | few | NA | TRBV6-6 | TGTGCCAGCAGTTACTCGACCGGGCCTATTGCTGGAAACACCATATATTTT | CASSYSTGPIAGNTIYF
TRBJ2-3 | NA | TRBD1 | TRBV12-3/TRBV12-4 | TGTGCCAGCAGAGTGGACAGGGGGTCTTGGAAGGTCGGCACAGATACGCAGTATTTT | CASRVDRGSWKVGTDTQYF
TRBJ1-6 | NA | TRBD1 | TRBV28 | TGTGCCAGCAGTTTCGGAGGTGGGACAGTTAATTCACCCCTCCACTTT | CASSFGGGTVNSPLHF
TRBJ1-3 | many | NA | TRBV20-1 | TGCAGTGCTAGAGAGGGGGAAAAGGGCCACTCTGGAAACACCATATATTTT | CSAREGEKGHSGNTIYF
TRBJ2-3 | NA | NA | TRBV20-1 | TGCAGTGCTAGGTCCCAGTCTAGCACAGATACGCAGTATTTT | CSARSQSSTDTQYF
TRBJ2-7 | few | TRBD2 | TRBV5-6 | TGTGCCAGCAGCCGGGGGGGCCTCGCCTTCTACGAGCAGTACTTC | CASSRGGLAFYEQYF
TRBJ1-1 | NA | TRBD1 | TRBV2 | TGTGCCAGCAGTGAAGGGGGACAGGGGAGAACTGAAGCTTTCTTT | CASSEGGQGRTEAFF
TRBJ1-5 | few | NA | TRBV7-9 | TGTGCCAGCAGCTTAGGTACAGGTACCATAGTGAATCAGCCCCAGCATTTT | CASSLGTGTIVNQPQHF
TRBJ2-5 | NA | TRBD2 | TRBV20-1 | TGCAGTGCCAAGGGGACTAGCGTTGGGGGCCAAGAGACCCAGTACTTC | CSAKGTSVGGQETQYF
TRBJ1-3 | NA | NA | TRBV6-5 | TGTGCCAGCAGTAGGGGAATTTTAAGGTCTGGAAACACCATATATTTT | CASSRGILRSGNTIYF
TRBJ1-5 | many | NA | TRBV6-5 | TGTGCCAGCGCCCGCGGGGCCAATCAGCCCCAGCATTTT | CASARGANQPQHF
TRBJ2-1 | NA | TRBD2 | TRBV12-5 | TGTGCTAGTGGGCTGGGGAGACTAGCGGGGAATTTCTACAATGAGCAGTTCTTC | CASGLGRLAGNFYNEQFF
TRBJ2-2 | few | TRBD1 | TRBV6-2/TRBV6-3 | TGTGCCAGCAGACTGGGACAGGAGGACACCGGGGAGCTGTTTTTT | CASRLGQEDTGELFF
TRBJ1-5 | many | TRBD1 | TRBV20-1 | TGCAGTGCTAGAGATCGCCTCCGGGACAGGGAAATGTACCAGCATTTT | CSARDRLRDREMYQHF
TRBJ1-5 | few | NA | TRBV7-2 | TGTGCCAGCAGCTCAGGGGTTAACAATCAGCCCCAGCATTTT | CASSSGVNNQPQHF
TRBJ1-4 | many | NA | TRBV4-3 | TGCGCCAGCAGCCAAGGTCCTCGGAGGGATGAAAAACTGTTTTTT | CASSQGPRRDEKLFF
TRBJ1-1 | few | NA | TRBV7-2 | TGTGCCAGCAGCCCACGGGGGGCGGGGACTGAAGCTTTCTTT | CASSPRGAGTEAFF
TRBJ2-7 | NA | NA | TRBV20-1 | TGCAGTGCTACCGTCGACTCCTACGAGCAGTACTTC | CSATVDSYEQYF
TRBJ1-1 | many | NA | TRBV10-3 | TGTGCCATCAGTGACCTACCGGGCACTGAAGCTTTCTTT | CAISDLPGTEAFF
TRBJ2-5 | many | TRBD2 | TRBV20-1 | TGCAGTGCTCCCTGGCGGGGGGATATCCAAGAGACCCAGTACTTC | CSAPWRGDIQETQYF
TRBJ2-2 | many | NA | TRBV3-1 | TGTGCCAGCAGTGAACAGGGCACCGGGGAGCTGTTTTTT | CASSEQGTGELFF
TRBJ2-7 | few | NA | TRBV6-5 | TGTGCCAGCAGCCCGGTCCCCCCGGCAGAAAGCAACCAAGACCAGTACTTC | CASSPVPPAESNQDQYF
TRBJ2-6 | NA | NA | TRBV9 | TGTGCCAGCAGCGTATTAGGAGGGGCCCTCTCTGGGGCCAACGTCCTGACTTTC | CASSVLGGALSGANVLTF
TRBJ1-1 | many | TRBD1 | TRBV6-5 | TGTGCCAGCAGTAAGGGACAGGGGTACACTGAAGCTTTCTTT | CASSKGQGYTEAFF
TRBJ2-7 | NA | NA | TRBV20-1 | TGCAGCGCAACCCGGCAGGGACCACACGAGCAGTACTTC | CSATRQGPHEQYF
TRBJ2-3 | few | NA | TRBV29-1 | TGCAGCGTTATCCGGGATCCCACAGATACGCAGTATTTT | CSVIRDPTDTQYF
TRBJ2-1 | NA | TRBD1 | TRBV4-3 | TGCGCCAGCAGCCATGCTCTAGGACAGGGAAACGTTGGGCCCTTGCTGGACAATGAGCAGTTCTTC | CASSHALGQGNVGPLLDNEQFF
TRBJ1-1 | NA | NA | TRBV25-1 | TGTGCCAGCAGTGAATATAATAGGGGGAGCACTGAAGCTTTCTTT | CASSEYNRGSTEAFF
TRBJ1-6 | NA | NA | TRBV15 | TGTGCCACCAGCAGAGAGGTGACCGGGTCCAGGGGTTCACCCCTCCACTTT | CATSREVTGSRGSPLHF
TRBJ1-1 | few | NA | TRBV24-1 | TGTGCCACCAGTGACAGTAGGAAGCCTGAAGCTTTCTTT | CATSDSRKPEAFF
TRBJ1-1 | many | NA | TRBV28 | TGTGCCAGCAGTCCCCAGATTGGCACTGAAGCTTTCTTT | CASSPQIGTEAFF
TRBJ2-1 | NA | NA | TRBV3-1 | TGTGCCAGCAGCCCCTATCAGCTAGGGTCGGTCTACAATGAGCAGTTCTTC | CASSPYQLGSVYNEQFF
TRBJ2-3 | many | TRBD2 | TRBV20-1 | TGCAGTGCTAAGATGTTAGCGGGGGGCACAGATACGCAGTATTTT | CSAKMLAGGTDTQYF
TRBJ2-7 | many | NA | TRBV7-9 | TGTGCCAGCAGCTTAGAGGACTCCTCCTACGAGCAGTACTTC | CASSLEDSSYEQYF
TRBJ2-1 | few | NA | TRBV20-1 | TGCAGTGCTAGCCCTAGGACTGGGTGGGATGAGCAGTTCTTC | CSASPRTGWDEQFF
TRBJ2-1 | few | TRBD2 | TRBV18 | TGTGCCAGCTCACCAATAGCGGGAGAAGGTGAGCAGTTCTTC | CASSPIAGEGEQFF
TRBJ2-7 | NA | TRBD2 | TRBV7-9 | TGTGCCAGCAGGCTAGCGGGGCGGTACGAGCAGTACTTC | CASRLAGRYEQYF
TRBJ1-1 | many | NA | TRBV10-3 | TGTGCCATCAGTGTTGTACAGGGAGGGAACACTGAAGCTTTCTTT | CAISVVQGGNTEAFF
TRBJ2-2 | NA | TRBD1 | TRBV12-3/TRBV12-4 | TGTGCCAGCAGTTATGGACAGGGTAGGACCGGGGAGCTGTTTTTT | CASSYGQGRTGELFF
TRBJ1-2 | NA | TRBD1 | TRBV7-9 | TGTGCCAGCACTCAGGGGGATCGATATGGCTACACCTTC | CASTQGDRYGYTF
TRBJ1-2 | many | NA | TRBV3-1 | TGTGCCAGCAGGAAAACACCAAAGGATGGCTACACCTTC | CASRKTPKDGYTF
TRBJ1-4 | few | NA | TRBV18 | TGTGCCAGCTCATCCGAGGAGACTATGGCTAATGAAAAACTGTTTTTT | CASSSEETMANEKLFF
TRBJ2-3 | many | TRBD2 | TRBV24-1 | TGTGCCACCAGTGAACGCGCGGGGGGCACAGATACGCAGTATTTT | CATSERAGGTDTQYF
TRBJ2-7 | NA | TRBD2 | TRBV4-1 | TGCGCCAGCAGCCTCAACCACGAACTAGCGGGGGGGGCAGGCGAGCAGTACTTC | CASSLNHELAGGAGEQYF
TRBJ1-1 | few | NA | TRBV20-1 | TGCAGTGCTAGGAGGGGGTACACTGAAGCTTTCTTT | CSARRGYTEAFF
TRBJ1-4 | few | NA | TRBV6-2/TRBV6-3 | TGTGCCAGCAACGACGGTAGATATGAAAAACTGTTTTTT | CASNDGRYEKLFF
TRBJ1-5 | few | TRBD1 | TRBV5-5 | TGTGCCAGCAGCCCCTCCCCGACAGGGGGCAATCAGCCCCAGCATTTT | CASSPSPTGGNQPQHF
TRBJ2-3 | many | NA | TRBV20-1 | TGCAGTGCTAGAGGTGGGGACTCGGCGCAGTATTTT | CSARGGDSAQYF
TRBJ1-1 | many | NA | TRBV28 | TGTGCCAGCAAAGTACGGGACGGTCGCACTGAAGCTTTCTTT | CASKVRDGRTEAFF